This TCR beta chain comes out of a study of cytomegalovirus exposure and HLA in healthy donors. General study findings and limits: Later on, an analysis showed TCR association rates differing by HLA locus, with DRB1 the most and HLA-C the fewest.

PCR used 60 Vbeta primers and 13 Jbeta primers. Profiling relied on immunoSEQ multiplex PCR, and the TCRdb table lists in-frame clones only, not all of them. The sample has about 210,000 clones, 60% to 80% seen once. As regards this clone: Its cognate antigen is unknown.

The CDR3 sequence is 17 residues long. Germline V gives CDR1 LGHNA, CDR2 YNFKEQ. J gave up 6 bases and V 0 bases, and 8 bases lay outside the gene matches. This receptor was obtained from a male donor in good health and CMV-seronegative. The sequenced material came from PBMCs. This chain links TRBV4-2 with TRBJ2-1, with 10 bases aligning to TRBD2. CDR3 region: CASSQDGSGGTPNEQFF. The CDR3 nucleotides read TGTGCCAGCAGCCAAGATGGTAGCGGGGGGACTCCCAATGAGCAGTTCTTC.